This T cell receptor (beta chain) was captured by sequencing in a study of blood T cells in healthy people across ages. General observations from the study: Unsorted PBMCs prevented conclusive naive versus antigen-experienced comparison.

V was shortened by 9 bases and J by 3 bases, with 10 bases between the two germline ends. The CDR3 has 13 amino acids. Germline CDR1 KGHDR, CDR2 SFDVKD. A second PCR of about 7 to 11 cycles used a sample-barcoded 5' primer and a J-beta primer mix. TCRdb independently ran MiXCR on the 5' RACE reads; one entry per CDR3 protein. The profile shows about 580,000 distinct CDR3 sequences, under 55% of them singletons. This clonotype was seen once. As yet, its antigen is unknown. Peripheral blood was drawn, around 9.4 milliliters per donor. The receptor was derived from a man older than 75 in good health. Input material: blood. V gene TRBV24-1 combines with J gene TRBJ2-2, with D unresolved. CDR3 nucleotides: TGTGCCACCCGATCGTCGGACACCGGGGAGCTGTTTTTT. It is translated as CATRSSDTGELFF.